These 27 T cell receptor beta chains came from one sample sequenced in a study of T cells in localized non-small cell lung cancer (dated by TCRdb to 2019 to 2021). The library came from the immunoSEQ multiplex PCR assay. TCRdb carries this immuneACCESS record with in-frame sequences only. Its versions omit some clonotypes, under half of them owing to an unresolved V gene in the studies checked, with the rest unexplained. The sample data list around 78,000 clones, and 88% of these were observed just once. The ten largest clones add up to 20% to 25% of the sample. The sequences come from peripheral blood, collected before any cancer treatment. These receptors all come from a woman aged 40-69 years with stage I squamous cell lung carcinoma.

The rearrangement joins TRBV19 to TRBJ1-5, with a possible D match to TRBD1 (5 bases). This CDR3 is 13 amino acids long. CDR1 is LNHDA, CDR2 SQIVND, per germline (reference sequence). The ends were cut back, 6 bases at V and 4 bases at J, with 10 bases in the middle. The CDR3 sequence is CASSRVVNQPQHF. DNA of the CDR3: TGTGCCAGTAGCAGGGTAGTTAATCAGCCCCAGCATTTT.

This chain joins TRBV7-8 and TRBJ1-3, with 9 positions matching TRBD1. The CDR3 is 18 residues long. With V trimmed by 1 base and J by 2 bases, 9 bases remained unmatched. Germline V gene lookup returns CDR1 SGHVS and CDR2 FQNEAQ. The CDR3 nucleotides are TGTGCCAGCAGCTTAGTTTTAGGGACAGGGATGCCTGGAAACACCATATATTTT. This gives the protein CASSLVLGTGMPGNTIYF. Full variable domain (missing parts from reference TRBV7-8 and TRBJ1-3): GAGVSQSPRYKVAKRGQDVALRCDPISGHVSLFWYQQALGQGPEFLTYFQNEAQLDKSGLPSDRFFAERPEGSVSTLKIQRTQQEDSAVYLCASSLVLGTGMPGNTIYFGEGSWLTVV.

The V call is TRBV7-8, the J call TRBJ1-2; 9 nucleotides agree with TRBD1. Per the germline V gene, CDR1 is SGHVS and CDR2 is FQNEAQ. V trimming: 3 bases; J trimming: 8 bases; junction bases outside the gene matches: 7. This CDR3 spans 14 amino acids. The CDR3 spells CASSFRTGEEGYTF. The CDR3 DNA reads as TGTGCCAGCAGCTTTAGGACAGGGGAAGAAGGCTACACCTTC.

The V gene is TRBV6-1, the J gene TRBJ1-1, with D unclear. Germline CDR1 MNHNS, CDR2 SASEGT. This CDR3 has 15 residues. V lost 1 base to trimming and J lost 3 bases, with 12 bases between them. CDR3 DNA sequence: TGTGCCAGCAGTGAAGGGGGATTGGGTGACACTGAAGCTTTCTTT. It codes for CASSEGGLGDTEAFF.

The chain employs TRBV27 and TRBJ1-2; D uncertain. The CDR3 is 15 amino acids. The germline CDR1 and CDR2 sequences are MNHEY and SMNVEV (reference sequence). V dropped 6 bases and J dropped 5 bases, with 19 bases sitting between them. The CDR3 sequence: CASSQTGPPIYGYTF. As DNA, the CDR3 is TGTGCCAGCAGCCAGACCGGTCCTCCCATATATGGCTACACCTTC.

The gene calls are TRBV12-5 and TRBJ1-1; D remains unclear. This CDR3 has 13 amino acids. CDR1 LGHNT and CDR2 FRNRAP come from the germline V gene. The V and J ends lost 6 bases and 1 base respectively, with 9 bases between them. CDR3 in amino acids: CASGSRGNTEAFF. The CDR3 DNA reads as TGTGCTAGTGGCTCTCGAGGGAACACTGAAGCTTTCTTT.

V is TRBV30 and J is TRBJ1-5; tentatively, D is TRBD1 (6 bases). Trimming removed 0 bases from V and 9 bases from J, with 12 bases in between. CDR3 size: 13 residues. Germline assignment: CDR1 GTSNPN and CDR2 SVGIG (reference sequence). The CDR3 DNA reads as TGTGCCTGGAGTGTCGGGGGGGCTGGGCCCCAGCATTTT. Encoded protein: CAWSVGGAGPQHF. The variable domain in full, with the rest retrieved from reference TRBV30 and TRBJ1-5, is SQTIHQWPATLVQPVGSPLSLECTVEGTSNPNLYWYRQAAGRGLQLLFYSVGIGQISSEVPQNLSASRPQDRQFILSSKKLLLSDSGFYLCAWSVGGAGPQHFGDGTRLSIL.

The J gene is TRBJ1-1, the V gene TRBV11-2; the D is unclear. Trimming cost V 2 bases and J 0 bases, with 13 bases left between them. Germline lookup yields CDR1 SGHAT and CDR2 FQNNGV. This CDR3 has 16 residues. The CDR3 DNA follows: TGTGCCAGCAGCTTAATATATTCGGGGATGAACACTGAAGCTTTCTTT. Translated: CASSLIYSGMNTEAFF.

V is TRBV7-9 and J is TRBJ2-5; 8 nucleotides match TRBD2. The J segment lost 2 bases and the V segment lost 5 bases, leaving 10 bases of the junction unmatched. From germline, CDR1 is SEHNR and CDR2 FQNEAQ (reference sequence). The CDR3 runs to 16 residues. CDR3 sequence (DNA): TGTGCCAGCAGCCCTTCCGTCGGGGGGGGTCAAGAGACCCAGTACTTC. Its translation is CASSPSVGGGQETQYF.

V and J are TRBV27 and TRBJ2-5, with D tentatively TRBD2 (5 bases). Germline V gives CDR1 MNHEY, CDR2 SMNVEV (reference sequence). The CDR3 is 15 amino acids. V was shortened by 6 bases and J by 5 bases, with 19 bases between the two germline ends. The chain's CDR3 is CASRRLSLGGETQYF. DNA for the CDR3: TGTGCCAGCAGGAGACTTTCCCTCGGCGGGGAGACCCAGTACTTC.

The chain carries TRBV6-5 and TRBJ2-2; D possibly corresponds to TRBD2 (5 bases). This CDR3 region has 15 residues. Germline V CDR1 and CDR2: MNHEY, SVGAGI. Trimming took 4 bases from V and 0 from J, leaving 9 bases between them. CDR3 residues: CASSLASTNTGELFF. In nucleotides, the CDR3 is TGTGCCAGCAGTTTAGCGAGTACGAACACCGGGGAGCTGTTTTTT.

The chain uses TRBV11-2 and TRBJ2-5; 7 bases are shared with TRBD2. CDR1 is SGHAT and CDR2 is FQNNGV in the germline V gene. The V and J ends lost 5 bases and 2 bases, in that order; junction bases with no gene match: 2. The CDR3 contains 13 residues. CDR3 protein: CASSPGLQETQYF. CDR3 DNA sequence: TGTGCCAGCAGCCCGGGACTACAAGAGACCCAGTACTTC. Full variable domain (remainder filled in from reference TRBV11-2 and TRBJ2-5): EAGVAQSPRYKIIEKRQSVAFWCNPISGHATLYWYQQILGQGPKLLIQFQNNGVVDDSQLPKDRFSAERLKGVDSTLKIQPAKLEDSAVYLCASSPGLQETQYFGPGTRLLVL.

This chain links TRBV29-1 with TRBJ2-1; 9 bases are a match to TRBD1. CDR1 is SQVTM, CDR2 ANQGSEA, per germline. V trimming: 5 bases; J trimming: 2 bases; junction bases outside the gene matches: 7. The CDR3 sequence is 15 residues long. The CDR3: CSVIVGDRAYNEQFF. CDR3 nucleotides: TGCAGCGTTATTGTAGGGGACAGGGCCTACAATGAGCAGTTCTTC.

V and J are TRBV30 and TRBJ1-1; D gene ambiguous. The CDR3 is 12 amino acids. V dropped 0 bases and J dropped 1 base, with 3 bases sitting between them. Germline V gene data show CDR1 as GTSNPN and CDR2 as SVGIG (reference sequence). The CDR3 is CAWSVSNTEAFF. The CDR3 coding sequence is TGTGCCTGGAGTGTCTCGAACACTGAAGCTTTCTTT. Full variable domain (outside the CDR3, taken from reference TRBV30 and TRBJ1-1): SQTIHQWPATLVQPVGSPLSLECTVEGTSNPNLYWYRQAAGRGLQLLFYSVGIGQISSEVPQNLSASRPQDRQFILSSKKLLLSDSGFYLCAWSVSNTEAFFGQGTRLTVV.

The chain employs TRBV30 and TRBJ1-4; TRBD1 is a possible D gene (6 bases). Trimming removed 2 bases from V and 3 bases from J, with 7 bases in between. Germline-derived CDR1 and CDR2 are GTSNPN and SVGIG (reference sequence). The CDR3 consists of 13 residues. CDR3 region: CAWSTGSNEKLFF. CDR3 bases: TGTGCCTGGAGTACAGGGTCTAATGAAAAACTGTTTTTT.

This chain connects TRBV30 to TRBJ1-5; D gene unclear. The germline V gene encodes CDR1 GTSNPN and CDR2 SVGIG (reference sequence). With 2 bases removed from V and 3 bases from J, the gap between germline ends came to 17 bases. The CDR3 is 16 amino acids. The CDR3 DNA sequence: TGTGCCTGGAGTCGTGAGGGAGCACCCTCCAATCAGCCCCAGCATTTT. Translated, it gives CAWSREGAPSNQPQHF.

The rearrangement joins TRBV7-9 to TRBJ1-2; 8 nucleotides align to TRBD1. V dropped 3 bases and J dropped 6; count of bases not matched to a gene: 9. This CDR3 comprises 15 residues. Germline lookup yields CDR1 SEHNR and CDR2 FQNEAQ (reference sequence). This CDR3 is CASSLPGGAGNGYTF. CDR3 DNA: TGTGCCAGCAGCTTGCCAGGGGGCGCGGGGAATGGCTACACCTTC.

CDR3 amino acids: CASSQAQATEAFF. CDR3 in DNA: TGTGCCAGCAGCCAAGCCCAGGCCACTGAAGCTTTCTTT. V usage is TRBV4-2 and J usage is TRBJ1-1; no reliable D call. The V gene lost 1 base and the J gene lost 4 bases, with 7 bases spanning the gap. The length of the CDR3 is 13 residues. CDR1 is LGHNA, CDR2 YNFKEQ, per germline.

The chain links TRBV7-9 to TRBJ2-7; 7 bases match TRBD1. Germline trimming cut 5 bases from V and 7 bases from J; bases unmatched to any gene: 8. Germline lookup yields CDR1 SEHNR and CDR2 FQNEAQ (reference sequence). The CDR3 totals 13 residues. The CDR3 DNA reads TGTGCCAGCAGCCAGACAGGGTCGGGTGAGCAGTACTTC. It encodes CASSQTGSGEQYF.

This chain links TRBV12-5 with TRBJ1-3; perhaps TRBD1 as D (5 bases). CDR1 and CDR2 from the germline V gene are LGHNT and FRNRAP. This CDR3 spans 14 amino acids. V dropped 7 bases and J dropped 7 bases, with 17 bases sitting between them. CDR3: CASALGQGDNTIYF. Here the CDR3 DNA reads TGTGCTAGTGCCCTGGGCCAGGGCGATAACACCATATATTTT. Using reference TRBV12-5 and TRBJ1-3 for the parts outside the CDR3, the full variable domain is DARVTQTPRHKVTEMGQEVTMRCQPILGHNTVFWYRQTMMQGLELLAYFRNRAPLDDSGMPKDRFSAEMPDATLATLKIQPSEPRDSAVYFCASALGQGDNTIYFGEGSWLTVV.

The chain recombines TRBV7-9 with TRBJ2-1; D is unclear. This CDR3 region has 14 residues. V was clipped by 3 bases and J by 10 bases, with 16 bases between them. Germline V gene sequence: CDR1 SEHNR, CDR2 FQNEAQ (reference sequence). CDR3 protein: CASSLDVRFVEQFF. The CDR3 region has the DNA TGTGCCAGCAGCTTGGATGTCAGATTCGTGGAGCAGTTCTTC. The entire variable domain, with the rest obtained from reference TRBV7-9 and TRBJ2-1, is as follows: DTGVSQNPRHKITKRGQNVTFRCDPISEHNRLYWYRQTLGQGPEFLTYFQNEAQLEKSRLLSDRFSAERPKGSFSTLEIQRTEQGDSAMYLCASSLDVRFVEQFFGPGTRLTVL.

The chain carries TRBV7-9 and TRBJ2-3; 7 bases are shared with TRBD2. CDR3 length equals 17 residues. V lost 4 bases and J lost 4; bases outside the gene matches: 14. CDR1 is SEHNR, CDR2 FQNEAQ, per germline (reference sequence). As DNA, the CDR3 is TGTGCCAGCAGCTCCCGAGGACTAGAGGTTAGAGCAGATACGCAGTATTTT. Translation gives CASSSRGLEVRADTQYF.

This chain connects TRBV21-1 to TRBJ2-1; TRBD1, the table's D call, was not compared with the DNA. TRBV21-1 is a pseudogene locus. The CDR3 length is 16 residues. Here the CDR3 DNA reads TGTGCCAGCAGCAAAGCCCCGAGACAGGGTGTAAATGAGCAGTTCTTC. This gives the protein CASSKAPRQGVNEQFF.

The CDR3 sequence: CASSLSGREPQHF. The CDR3 region has the DNA TGCGCCAGCAGCTTGTCGGGGCGGGAGCCCCAGCATTTT. This sequence joins TRBV5-1 and TRBJ1-5, with D perhaps TRBD1 (5 bases). Germline assignment: CDR1 SGHRS and CDR2 YFSETQ. V was trimmed by 1 base and J by 8 bases, leaving 10 bases between them. CDR3 size: 13 residues.

This chain links TRBV5-1 with TRBJ2-5, with D uncertain. This CDR3 is built from 13 residues. CDR1 SGHRS and CDR2 YFSETQ come from the germline V gene. V was clipped by 6 bases and J by 1 base, with 10 bases between them. This chain's CDR3 is CASKRSSQETQYF. DNA of the CDR3: TGCGCCAGCAAAAGGAGCAGCCAAGAGACCCAGTACTTC.

This sequence joins TRBV6-1 and TRBJ1-5; D uncertain. There are 17 residues in the CDR3. CDR1 and CDR2 from the germline V gene are MNHNS and SASEGT. Deletions cut 1 base from V and 0 bases from J, with 13 bases between. CDR3 region: CASSEESGFYSNQPQHF. The CDR3 coding sequence is TGTGCCAGCAGTGAAGAATCGGGGTTTTATAGCAATCAGCCCCAGCATTTT.

V is TRBV7-9 and J is TRBJ2-7; TRBD2 matches at 7 bases. Germline CDR1 SEHNR, CDR2 FQNEAQ (reference sequence). The CDR3 sequence is 13 residues long. V shed 5 bases, J shed 2 bases, and the junction held 3 bases outside the gene matches. The DNA of the CDR3 is TGTGCCAGCAGCAGCGGGGCGCCCTACGAGCAGTACTTC. Residues: CASSSGAPYEQYF. Drawing the rest from reference TRBV7-9 and TRBJ2-7, the complete variable domain is DTGVSQNPRHKITKRGQNVTFRCDPISEHNRLYWYRQTLGQGPEFLTYFQNEAQLEKSRLLSDRFSAERPKGSFSTLEIQRTEQGDSAMYLCASSSGAPYEQYFGPGTRLTVT.